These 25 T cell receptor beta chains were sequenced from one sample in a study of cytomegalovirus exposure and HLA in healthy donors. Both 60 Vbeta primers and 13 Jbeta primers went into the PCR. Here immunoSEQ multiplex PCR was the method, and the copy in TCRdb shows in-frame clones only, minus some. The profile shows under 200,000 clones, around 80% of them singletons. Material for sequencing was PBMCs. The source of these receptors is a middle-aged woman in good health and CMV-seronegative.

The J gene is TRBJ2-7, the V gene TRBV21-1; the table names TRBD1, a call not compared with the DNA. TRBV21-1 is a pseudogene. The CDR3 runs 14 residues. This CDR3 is CASKRQGGKYEQYF. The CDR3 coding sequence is TGTGCCAGCAAGCGACAGGGGGGCAAGTACGAGCAGTACTTC.

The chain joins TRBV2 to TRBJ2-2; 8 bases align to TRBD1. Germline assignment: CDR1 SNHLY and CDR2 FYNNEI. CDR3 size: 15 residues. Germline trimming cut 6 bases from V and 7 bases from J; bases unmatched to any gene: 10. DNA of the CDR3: TGTGCCAGCAGATTACAGGGGGACCAAGGCGGGGAGCTGTTTTTT. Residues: CASRLQGDQGGELFF. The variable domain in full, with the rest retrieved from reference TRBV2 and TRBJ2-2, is EPEVTQTPSHQVTQMGQEVILRCVPISNHLYFYWYRQILGQKVEFLVSFYNNEISEKSEIFDDQFSVERPDGSNFTLKIRSTKLEDSAMYFCASRLQGDQGGELFFGEGSRLTVL.

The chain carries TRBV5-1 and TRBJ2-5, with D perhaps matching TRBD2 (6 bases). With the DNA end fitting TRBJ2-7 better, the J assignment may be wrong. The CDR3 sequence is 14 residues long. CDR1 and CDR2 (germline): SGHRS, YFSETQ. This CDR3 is CASKSAGQTYEQYF. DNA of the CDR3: TGCGCCAGCAAATCAGCGGGTCAGACCTACGAGCAGTACTTC.

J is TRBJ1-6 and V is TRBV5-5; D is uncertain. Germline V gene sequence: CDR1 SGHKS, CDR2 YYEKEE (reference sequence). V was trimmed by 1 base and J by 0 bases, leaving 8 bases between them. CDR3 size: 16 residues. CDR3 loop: CASSLYPSSYNSPLHF. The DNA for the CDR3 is TGTGCCAGCAGCTTGTATCCGAGCTCCTATAATTCACCCCTCCACTTT.

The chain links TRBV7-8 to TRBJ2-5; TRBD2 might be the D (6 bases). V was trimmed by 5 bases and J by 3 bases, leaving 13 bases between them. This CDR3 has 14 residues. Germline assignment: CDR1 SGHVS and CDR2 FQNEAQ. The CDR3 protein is CASSREARKETQYF. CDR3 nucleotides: TGTGCCAGCAGCAGGGAGGCGAGAAAAGAGACCCAGTACTTC.

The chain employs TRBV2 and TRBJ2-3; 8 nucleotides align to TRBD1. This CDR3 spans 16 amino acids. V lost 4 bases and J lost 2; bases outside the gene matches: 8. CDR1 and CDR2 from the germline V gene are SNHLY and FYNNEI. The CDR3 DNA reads TGTGCCAGCAGTGTCTTCGGGACAGGACCCACAGATACGCAGTATTTT. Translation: CASSVFGTGPTDTQYF.

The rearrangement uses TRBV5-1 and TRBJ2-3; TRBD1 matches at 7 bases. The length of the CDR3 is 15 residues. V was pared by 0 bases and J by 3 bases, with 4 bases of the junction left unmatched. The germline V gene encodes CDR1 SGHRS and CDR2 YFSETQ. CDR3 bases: TGCGCCAGCAGCTTGGCTACAGGGGATACAGATACGCAGTATTTT. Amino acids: CASSLATGDTDTQYF.

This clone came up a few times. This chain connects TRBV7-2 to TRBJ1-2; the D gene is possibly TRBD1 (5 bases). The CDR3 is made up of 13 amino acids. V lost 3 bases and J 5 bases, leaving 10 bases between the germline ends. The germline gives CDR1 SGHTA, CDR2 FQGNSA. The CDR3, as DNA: TGTGCCAGCAGCTTCCGACAGACGTATGGCTACACCTTC. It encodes CASSFRQTYGYTF.

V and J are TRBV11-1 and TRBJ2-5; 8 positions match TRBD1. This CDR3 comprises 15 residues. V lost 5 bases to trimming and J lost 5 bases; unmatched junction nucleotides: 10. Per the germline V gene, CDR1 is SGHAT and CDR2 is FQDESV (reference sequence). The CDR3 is CASSVGTGPGETQYF. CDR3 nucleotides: TGTGCCAGCAGCGTTGGGACAGGTCCGGGGGAGACCCAGTACTTC.

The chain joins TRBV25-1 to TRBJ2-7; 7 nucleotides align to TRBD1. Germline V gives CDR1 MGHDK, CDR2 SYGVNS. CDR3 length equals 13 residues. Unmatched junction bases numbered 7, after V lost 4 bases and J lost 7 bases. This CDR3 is CASSVSGTAEQYF. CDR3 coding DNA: TGTGCCAGCAGTGTATCCGGGACAGCGGAGCAGTACTTC.

Written as DNA, the CDR3 is TGTGCCAGTAGTAATCCCGGGTTCGGCAATCAGCCCCAGCATTTT. Its translation is CASSNPGFGNQPQHF. The chain joins TRBV19 to TRBJ1-5, with D uncertain. Between the trimmed V and J ends, which lost 4 bases and 2 bases, there was a span of 12 bases. The CDR3 has 15 residues. From germline, CDR1 is LNHDA and CDR2 SQIVND (reference sequence). Using reference TRBV19 and TRBJ1-5 for the parts outside the CDR3, the full variable domain is DGGITQSPKYLFRKEGQNVTLSCEQNLNHDAMYWYRQDPGQGLRLIYYSQIVNDFQKGDIAEGYSVSREKKESFPLTVTSAQKNPTAFYLCASSNPGFGNQPQHFGDGTRLSIL.

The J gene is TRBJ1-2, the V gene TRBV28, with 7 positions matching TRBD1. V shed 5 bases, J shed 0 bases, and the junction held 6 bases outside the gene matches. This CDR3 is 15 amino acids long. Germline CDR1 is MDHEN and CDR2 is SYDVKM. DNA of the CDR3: TGTGCCAGCAGTAGTTACAGGGGAGCTAACTATGGCTACACCTTC. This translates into CASSSYRGANYGYTF.

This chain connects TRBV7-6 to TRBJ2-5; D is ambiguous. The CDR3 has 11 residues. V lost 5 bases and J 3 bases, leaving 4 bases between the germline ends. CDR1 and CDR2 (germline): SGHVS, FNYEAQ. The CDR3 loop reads CASSPKETQYF. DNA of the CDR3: TGTGCCAGCAGCCCCAAAGAGACCCAGTACTTC.

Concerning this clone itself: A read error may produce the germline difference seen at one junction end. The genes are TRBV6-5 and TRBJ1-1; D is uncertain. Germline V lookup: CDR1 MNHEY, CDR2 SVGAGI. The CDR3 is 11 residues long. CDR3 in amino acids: CASSYNSEAFF. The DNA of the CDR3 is TGTGCCAGCAGTTATAACAGTGAAGCTTTCTTT.

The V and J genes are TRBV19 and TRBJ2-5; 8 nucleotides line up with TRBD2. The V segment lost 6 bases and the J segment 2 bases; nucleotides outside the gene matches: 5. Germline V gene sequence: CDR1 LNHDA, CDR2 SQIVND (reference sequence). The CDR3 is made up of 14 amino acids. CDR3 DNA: TGTGCCAGTAGGATCGTAGCGGGGCAAGAGACCCAGTACTTC. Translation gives CASRIVAGQETQYF.

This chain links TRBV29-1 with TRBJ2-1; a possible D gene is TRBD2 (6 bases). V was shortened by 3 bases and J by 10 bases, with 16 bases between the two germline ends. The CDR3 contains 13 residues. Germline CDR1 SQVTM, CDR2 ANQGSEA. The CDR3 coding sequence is TGCAGCGTTGATGGTCTAGCTGGGGGGGAGCAGTTCTTC. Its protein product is CSVDGLAGGEQFF.

For the CDR3, the DNA is TGTGCCGCTCAGGGGAACTATGGCTACACCTTC. Protein product: CAAQGNYGYTF. The rearrangement links TRBV28 to TRBJ1-2, with D perhaps matching TRBD1 (6 bases). The V end was cut by 11 bases, the J end by 2 bases, with 9 bases between. In germline, CDR1 is MDHEN, CDR2 SYDVKM. The CDR3 is 11 residues long.

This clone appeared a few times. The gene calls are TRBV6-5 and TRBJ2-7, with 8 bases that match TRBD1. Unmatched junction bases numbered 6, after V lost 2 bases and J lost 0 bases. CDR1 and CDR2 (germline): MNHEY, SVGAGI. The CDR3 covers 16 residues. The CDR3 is CASSYHSGQGSYEQYF. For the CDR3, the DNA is TGTGCCAGCAGTTACCACTCCGGACAGGGCTCCTACGAGCAGTACTTC.

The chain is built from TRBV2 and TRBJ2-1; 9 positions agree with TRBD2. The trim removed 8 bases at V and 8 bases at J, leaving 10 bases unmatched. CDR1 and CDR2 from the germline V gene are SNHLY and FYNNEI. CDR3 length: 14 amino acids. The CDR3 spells CASRRASGADEQFF. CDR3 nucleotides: TGTGCCAGCCGGCGGGCTAGCGGGGCCGATGAGCAGTTCTTC.

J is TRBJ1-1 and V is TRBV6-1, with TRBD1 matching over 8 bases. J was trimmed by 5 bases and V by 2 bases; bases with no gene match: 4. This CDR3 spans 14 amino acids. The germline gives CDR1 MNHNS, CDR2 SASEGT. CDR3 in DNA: TGTGCCAGCAGTGAAACAGGGGGGTTTACTGAAGCTTTCTTT. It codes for CASSETGGFTEAFF.

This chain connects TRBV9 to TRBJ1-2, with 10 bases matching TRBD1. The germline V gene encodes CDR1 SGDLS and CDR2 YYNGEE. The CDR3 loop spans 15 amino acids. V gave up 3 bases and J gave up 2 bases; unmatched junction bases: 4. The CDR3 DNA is TGTGCCAGCAGCGGGGCGGGACAGGGGAACTATGGCTACACCTTC. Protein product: CASSGAGQGNYGYTF. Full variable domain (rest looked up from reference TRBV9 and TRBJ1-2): DSGVTQTPKHLITATGQRVTLRCSPRSGDLSVYWYQQSLDQGLQFLIQYYNGEERAKGNILERFSAQQFPDLHSELNLSSLELGDSALYFCASSGAGQGNYGYTFGSGTRLTVV.

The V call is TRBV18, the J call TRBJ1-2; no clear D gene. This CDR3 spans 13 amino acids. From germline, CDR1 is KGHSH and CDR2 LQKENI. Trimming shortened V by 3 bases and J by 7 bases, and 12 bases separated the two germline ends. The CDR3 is CASSPGIQTGYTF. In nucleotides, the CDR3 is TGTGCCAGCTCACCGGGCATTCAAACTGGCTACACCTTC.

CDR3 sequence reads: CASSDESNYGYTF. As DNA, the CDR3 is TGTGCCAGCAGTGACGAGTCTAACTATGGCTACACCTTC. V is TRBV6-4 and J is TRBJ1-2, with D unclear. Germline V gene sequence: CDR1 MRHNA, CDR2 SNTAGT. The V gene lost 2 bases and the J gene lost 0 bases, with 4 bases spanning the gap. The CDR3 consists of 13 residues.

DNA for the CDR3: TGCGCCAGCAGCCCGGAGACCAGGGGTGGTGGCTACACCTTC. The encoded protein is CASSPETRGGGYTF. V usage is TRBV5-1 and J usage is TRBJ1-2, with a possible D match to TRBD1 (6 bases). The germline V gene encodes CDR1 SGHRS and CDR2 YFSETQ. Trimming removed 4 bases from V and 7 bases from J, with 17 bases in between. The CDR3 is made up of 14 amino acids.

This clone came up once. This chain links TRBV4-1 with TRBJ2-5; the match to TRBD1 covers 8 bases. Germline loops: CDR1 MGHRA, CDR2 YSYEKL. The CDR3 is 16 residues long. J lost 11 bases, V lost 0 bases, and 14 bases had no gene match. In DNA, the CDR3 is TGCGCCAGCAGCCAAGACGGGCAGGGGGCGTTTCGGGAGCAGTACTTC. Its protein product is CASSQDGQGAFREQYF.